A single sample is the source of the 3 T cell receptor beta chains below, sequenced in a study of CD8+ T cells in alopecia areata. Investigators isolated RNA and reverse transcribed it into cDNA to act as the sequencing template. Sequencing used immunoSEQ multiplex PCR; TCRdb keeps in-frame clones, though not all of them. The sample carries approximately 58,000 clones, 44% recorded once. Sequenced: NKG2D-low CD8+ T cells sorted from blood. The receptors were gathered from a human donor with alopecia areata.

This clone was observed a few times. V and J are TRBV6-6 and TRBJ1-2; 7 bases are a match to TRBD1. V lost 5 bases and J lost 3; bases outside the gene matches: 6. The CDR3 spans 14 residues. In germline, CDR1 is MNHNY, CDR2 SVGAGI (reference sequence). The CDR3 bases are TGTGCCAGCAGTGCCACTGACAGGGACTATGGCTACACCTTC. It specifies CASSATDRDYGYTF.

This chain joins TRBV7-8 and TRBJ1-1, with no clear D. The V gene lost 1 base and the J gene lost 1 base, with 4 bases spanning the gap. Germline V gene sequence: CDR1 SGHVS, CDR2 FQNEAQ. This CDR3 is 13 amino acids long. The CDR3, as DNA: TGTGCCAGCAGCTTAGGAACGAACACTGAAGCTTTCTTT. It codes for CASSLGTNTEAFF.

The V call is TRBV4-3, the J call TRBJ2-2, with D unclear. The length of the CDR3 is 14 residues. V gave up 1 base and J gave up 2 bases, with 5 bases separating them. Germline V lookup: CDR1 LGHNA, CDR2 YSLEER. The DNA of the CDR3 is TGCGCCAGCAGCCAAGCCCCAAACACCGGGGAGCTGTTTTTT. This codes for CASSQAPNTGELFF.